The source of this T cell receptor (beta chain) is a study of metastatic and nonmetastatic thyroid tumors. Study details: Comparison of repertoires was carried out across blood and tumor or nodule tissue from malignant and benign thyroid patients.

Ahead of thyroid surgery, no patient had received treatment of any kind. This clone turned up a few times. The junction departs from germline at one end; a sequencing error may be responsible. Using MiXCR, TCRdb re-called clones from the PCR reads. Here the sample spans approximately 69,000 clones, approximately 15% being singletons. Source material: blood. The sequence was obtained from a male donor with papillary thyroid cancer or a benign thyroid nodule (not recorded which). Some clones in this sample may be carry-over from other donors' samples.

CDR3: CAGSLASGKGEQFF. CDR3 DNA sequence: TGTGCCGGCAGCCTCGCTAGCGGTAAGGGTGAGCAGTTCTTC. The chain recombines TRBV28 with TRBJ2-1; 7 nucleotides align to TRBD2. Germline V gene sequence: CDR1 MDHEN, CDR2 SYDVKM. This CDR3 has 14 residues.